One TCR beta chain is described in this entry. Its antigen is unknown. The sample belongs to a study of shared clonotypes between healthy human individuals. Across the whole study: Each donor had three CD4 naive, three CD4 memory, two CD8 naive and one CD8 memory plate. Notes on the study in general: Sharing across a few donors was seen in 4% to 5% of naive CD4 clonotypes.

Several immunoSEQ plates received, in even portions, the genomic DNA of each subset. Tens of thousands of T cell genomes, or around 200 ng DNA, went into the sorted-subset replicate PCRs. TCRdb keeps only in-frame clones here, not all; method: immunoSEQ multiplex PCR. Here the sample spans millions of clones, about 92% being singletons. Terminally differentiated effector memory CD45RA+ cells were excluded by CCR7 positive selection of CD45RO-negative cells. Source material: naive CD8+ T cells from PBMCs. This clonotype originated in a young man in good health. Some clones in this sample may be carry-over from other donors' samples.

The CDR3 nucleotides read TGTGCCAGCAGCCCGACAGGGGGCAATGGAAACACCATATATTTT. This translates into CASSPTGGNGNTIYF. The chain is built from TRBV9 and TRBJ1-3; TRBD1 aligns across 10 bases. V dropped 4 bases and J dropped 3; count of bases not matched to a gene: 4. From germline, CDR1 is SGDLS and CDR2 YYNGEE. The CDR3 contains 15 residues.